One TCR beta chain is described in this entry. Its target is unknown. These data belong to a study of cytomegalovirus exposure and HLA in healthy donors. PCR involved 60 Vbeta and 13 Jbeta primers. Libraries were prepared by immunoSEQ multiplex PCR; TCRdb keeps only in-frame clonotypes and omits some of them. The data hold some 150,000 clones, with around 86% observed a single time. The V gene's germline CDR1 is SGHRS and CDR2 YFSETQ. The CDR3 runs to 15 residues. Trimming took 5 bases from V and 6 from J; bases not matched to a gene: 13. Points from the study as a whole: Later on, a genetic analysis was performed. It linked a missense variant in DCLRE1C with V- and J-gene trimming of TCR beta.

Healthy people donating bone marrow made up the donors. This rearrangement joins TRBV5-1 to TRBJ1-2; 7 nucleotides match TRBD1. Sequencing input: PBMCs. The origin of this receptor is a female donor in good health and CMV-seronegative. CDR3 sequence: CASRSTGDKGDGYTF. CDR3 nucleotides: TGCGCCAGCAGATCAACAGGGGATAAGGGAGATGGCTACACCTTC.